This T cell receptor (beta chain) was captured in a study of cytomegalovirus exposure and HLA in healthy donors. The primer mix had 60 Vbeta and 13 Jbeta primers. Sequencing used immunoSEQ multiplex PCR; TCRdb keeps in-frame clones, though not all of them. The profile shows fewer than 110,000 clones, 65% to 75% of them singletons. V was pared by 6 bases and J by 0 bases, with 8 bases between. The CDR3 has 14 amino acids. Germline V gene data show CDR1 as LNHDA and CDR2 as SQIVND (reference sequence). This chain connects TRBV19 to TRBJ2-2, with D unresolved. The clonotype was recovered from a woman aged 35 to 49 in good health and CMV-seronegative. The sequencing input was PBMCs. DNA of the CDR3: TGTGCCAGTAGGCCACTCGCGAACACCGGGGAGCTGTTTTTT. Its translation: CASRPLANTGELFF.